Each of the 17 T cell receptor beta chains below was sequenced from the same sample in a study of T-cell reconstitution after alpha-beta-depleted transplantation in children. Unique molecular identifiers featured in how the TCRbeta library was prepared. TCRdb re-called the PCR reads with MiXCR, one entry per CDR3 protein. The repertoire holds around 480,000 distinct CDR3 sequences, with approximately 29% as singletons. This specimen was PBMCs from the stem cell graft donor, taken from the stem cell graft. The receptor source for this set is a human donor who donated a stem cell graft to a child with aplastic anemia.

This clonotype appeared a few times. The chain carries TRBV20-1 and TRBJ2-5; 9 nucleotides align to TRBD2. Looked up from germline, CDR1 is DFQATT and CDR2 is SNEGSKA (reference sequence). The CDR3 loop spans 16 amino acids. The trim removed 1 base at V and 1 base at J, leaving 7 bases unmatched. The CDR3 spells CSARVLAGGLQETQYF. The CDR3 DNA sequence: TGCAGTGCTAGAGTCTTGGCGGGAGGGCTCCAAGAGACCCAGTACTTC.

The V gene is TRBV29-1, the J gene TRBJ1-1; D unclear. CDR3 length: 14 residues. Germline CDR1 reads SQVTM; CDR2 reads ANQGSEA. V was cut by 3 bases and J by 1 base, with 12 bases left in between. The CDR3 sequence: CSVEYSTANTEAFF. The CDR3 nucleotides are TGCAGCGTTGAGTACTCCACAGCGAACACTGAAGCTTTCTTT.

This clonotype was observed a few times. The rearrangement links TRBV6-5 to TRBJ2-6, with 8 nucleotides matching TRBD1. The CDR3 has 16 residues. Trimming cost V 6 bases and J 0 bases; bases outside gene matches: 4. Germline-derived CDR1 and CDR2 are MNHEY and SVGAGI. CDR3 in amino acids: CASRYDRGSGANVLTF. The CDR3 DNA reads TGTGCCAGCAGATACGACAGGGGCTCTGGGGCCAACGTCCTGACTTTC.

The chain uses TRBV6-2 or TRBV6-3 and TRBJ1-2; D perhaps matches TRBD1 (6 bases). Trimming shortened V by 7 bases and J by 0 bases, and 15 bases separated the two germline ends. The CDR3 covers 15 residues. The germline CDR1 and CDR2 sequences are MNHEY and SVGEGT. CDR3: CASKRQGHPNYGYTF. CDR3 sequence (DNA): TGTGCCAGCAAAAGGCAGGGGCACCCTAACTATGGCTACACCTTC.

For the CDR3, the DNA is TGTGCCAGCAAAAAGAAGGCAGAAAGGATTACGAACACCGGGGAGCTGTTTTTT. This gives the protein CASKKKAERITNTGELFF. This chain uses TRBV2 with TRBJ2-2; D remains ambiguous. This CDR3 comprises 18 residues. V lost 7 bases and J lost 0, with 21 bases in between. Germline CDR1 is SNHLY and CDR2 is FYNNEI.

The chain links TRBV12-3 or TRBV12-4 to TRBJ2-5; D ambiguous. This CDR3 contains 13 residues. V shed 4 bases and J shed 4 bases, with 10 bases lying between them. CDR3 protein: CASSSGWRETQYF. As DNA, the CDR3 is TGTGCCAGCAGTTCTGGGTGGAGAGAGACCCAGTACTTC.

This clonotype was counted between two and nine times. The chain carries TRBV12-3 or TRBV12-4 and TRBJ2-2; TRBD2 agrees at 8 bases. Trimming removed 7 bases from V and 4 bases from J; junction bases left unmatched: 11. The CDR3 loop spans 16 amino acids. The CDR3 reads CASTHISGTPTGELFF. CDR3 sequence (DNA): TGTGCCAGCACCCACATTAGCGGGACACCCACCGGGGAGCTGTTTTTT.

V and J are TRBV9 and TRBJ2-5, with TRBD1 identical over 12 bases. The CDR3 is 18 amino acids. Germline loops: CDR1 SGDLS, CDR2 YYNGEE. The junction had 14 bases not matched to a gene; V was cut back by 4 bases and J by 4 bases. CDR3 protein: CASSFSRDRGQEGETQYF. In DNA, the CDR3 is TGTGCCAGCAGCTTCAGCCGGGACAGGGGGCAAGAGGGAGAGACCCAGTACTTC.

The rearrangement joins TRBV7-9 to TRBJ2-2, with D possibly being TRBD2 (5 bases). The germline V gene encodes CDR1 SEHNR and CDR2 FQNEAQ (reference sequence). The CDR3 has 13 residues. The germline V and J ends were trimmed by 0 bases and 6 bases, with 5 bases remaining between them. The CDR3: CASSLARAGELFF. As DNA, the CDR3 is TGTGCCAGCAGCTTAGCGCGGGCCGGGGAGCTGTTTTTT.

The chain recombines TRBV5-1 with TRBJ2-5; 13 bases fit TRBD2. The J segment lost 2 bases and the V segment lost 0 bases, leaving 10 bases of the junction unmatched. Germline V CDR1 and CDR2: SGHRS, YFSETQ. The CDR3 loop spans 19 amino acids. CDR3 amino acids: CASSLAPGTSGIKQETQYF. The CDR3 DNA reads TGCGCCAGCAGCTTGGCCCCCGGGACTAGCGGGATTAAGCAAGAGACCCAGTACTTC.

The V and J genes are TRBV9 and TRBJ1-1, with a possible D match to TRBD1 (5 bases). CDR3 size: 16 residues. The V end was cut by 3 bases, the J end by 1 base, with 16 bases between. Germline values: CDR1 SGDLS, CDR2 YYNGEE. CDR3 in DNA: TGTGCCAGCAGCGCAACCCCGACAGCATCGAACACTGAAGCTTTCTTT. Translation: CASSATPTASNTEAFF.

The gene calls are TRBV19 and TRBJ1-3, with D maybe TRBD1 (5 bases). Trimming removed 4 bases from V and 0 bases from J, with 10 bases in between. CDR1 is LNHDA, CDR2 SQIVND, per germline (reference sequence). The CDR3 is made up of 15 amino acids. The CDR3, as DNA: TGTGCCAGTAGTACGTCGACAGTCTCTGGAAACACCATATATTTT. Protein sequence: CASSTSTVSGNTIYF.

The genes are TRBV19 and TRBJ2-6, with TRBD2 identical over 11 bases. V gave up 7 bases and J gave up 0 bases; unmatched junction bases: 5. Germline assignment: CDR1 LNHDA and CDR2 SQIVND (reference sequence). This CDR3 spans 17 amino acids. The CDR3 reads CASTGLAGYSGANVLTF. CDR3 in DNA: TGTGCCAGTACCGGACTAGCGGGTTACTCTGGGGCCAACGTCCTGACTTTC.

The chain recombines TRBV29-1 with TRBJ1-4; D perhaps matches TRBD1 (5 bases). The CDR3 runs 12 residues. The germline V gene encodes CDR1 SQVTM and CDR2 ANQGSEA. V was clipped by 5 bases and J by 4 bases, with 8 bases between them. The CDR3 coding sequence is TGCAGCGTTAGGGGCAGTAATGAAAAACTGTTTTTT. It yields the protein CSVRGSNEKLFF.

The V call is TRBV5-1, the J call TRBJ2-2, with D tentatively TRBD1 (6 bases). V lost 1 base, J lost 4 bases, and 14 bases lay in between. Germline V gives CDR1 SGHRS, CDR2 YFSETQ. The CDR3 length is 16 residues. The CDR3 here is CASSLRSGASTGELFF. The DNA for the CDR3 is TGCGCCAGCAGCTTGAGGTCAGGGGCAAGCACCGGGGAGCTGTTTTTT.

The chain is built from TRBV20-1 and TRBJ1-1; D unclear. The CDR3 spans 14 residues. In germline, CDR1 is DFQATT, CDR2 SNEGSKA (reference sequence). V gave up 3 bases and J gave up 6 bases, with 17 bases separating them. The CDR3 loop is CSASLGTDVPEAFF. DNA of the CDR3: TGCAGTGCTAGTCTCGGTACTGATGTTCCTGAAGCTTTCTTT.

DNA for the CDR3: TGTGCCAGCAGCCGACAGGGGGCGGGTGAACACGAGACCCAGTACTTC. Translation: CASSRQGAGEHETQYF. The gene calls are TRBV7-2 and TRBJ2-5, with 10 bases that match TRBD1. The CDR3 has 16 amino acids. With V trimmed by 5 bases and J by 5 bases, 11 bases remained unmatched. Germline V lookup: CDR1 SGHTA, CDR2 FQGNSA.